The rows below give T cell receptor beta chains drawn from one sample of a study of T cells expressing NK-cell markers. With the 5' RACE reads reprocessed, TCRdb shows one record per CDR3 protein and no DNA. This sample's clone table lists over 250,000 distinct CDR3 sequences. The sample taken for sequencing was blood T cells: a sorted CD56 or NKG2C T cell subset, CD4+ or CD8+ T cells, or bulk PBMC T cells (not recorded which). These receptors were taken from a woman aged 18 to 75 in good health. The CDR3 runs from the conserved cysteine through the conserved F or W.

v_call,j_call,cdr3_aa
TRBV30,TRBJ2-5,CAWDPGLAGVRETQYF
TRBV12-3/TRBV12-4,TRBJ2-7,CASSFRAAGWYEQYF
TRBV9,TRBJ2-5,CASSARTGQETQYF
TRBV11-2,TRBJ2-2,CASSLDRSYSGELFF
TRBV6-2/TRBV6-3,TRBJ2-1,CASSFSPIRQNNEQFF
TRBV9,TRBJ2-1,CASSVDLAGGPYNEQFF
TRBV7-2,TRBJ2-3,CASSETGTNTDTQYF
TRBV11-1,TRBJ1-1,CASSFAGTAYTLPNTEAFF
TRBV7-6,TRBJ2-7,CASSFLTGGTYEQYF
TRBV7-2,TRBJ1-1,CASRGQGGLNTEAFF
TRBV30,TRBJ2-5,CAWSVLGLAGGRETQYF
TRBV20-1,TRBJ1-5,CSARGGGDSNQPQHF
TRBV5-8,TRBJ2-1,CASSLWGGNEQFF
TRBV29-1,TRBJ2-3,CSVDKEGAGTQYF
TRBV20-1,TRBJ1-1,CSASQGPNTEAFF
TRBV12-3/TRBV12-4,TRBJ2-3,CASSSTTSPSADTQYF
TRBV29-1,TRBJ2-5,CSVLTGEETQYF
TRBV5-5,TRBJ2-3,CASNGGTDTQYF
TRBV7-9,TRBJ1-2,CASRITGAYGYTF
TRBV7-8,TRBJ2-1,CASSLRAGIRFSSYNEQFF
TRBV7-3,TRBJ1-6,CASSSQDRGLSPLHF
TRBV7-9,TRBJ2-3,CASSPSETDTQYF
TRBV30,TRBJ2-7,CAWRQGIGGYEQYF
TRBV6-2/TRBV6-3,TRBJ2-5,CASSRTQGQTQYF
TRBV5-1,TRBJ2-5,CASSLLLVGQETQYF
TRBV12-3/TRBV12-4,TRBJ2-7,CASSFGNTYEQYF
TRBV5-1,TRBJ2-2,CASSPPTSTGELFF
TRBV7-9,TRBJ2-3,CASSSGTLEYF
TRBV3-1,TRBJ1-6,CASSHPGDGSPLHF
TRBV6-2/TRBV6-3,TRBJ2-3,CASSYWRGRTSTDTQYF
TRBV12-3/TRBV12-4,TRBJ2-2,CASSFWPNTGELFF
TRBV29-1,TRBJ2-5,CSVQGQQETQYF
TRBV11-1,TRBJ2-1,CASSFISGYNEQFF
TRBV24-1,TRBJ2-1,CATSVPLAGGSHEQFF
TRBV30,TRBJ1-5,CAWSAQDNQPQHF
TRBV20-1,TRBJ1-1,CSAHAGTRNTEAFF
TRBV20-1,TRBJ1-3,CSARYGNSGNTIYF
TRBV6-2/TRBV6-3,TRBJ1-2,CASSYPGQRSNYGYTF
TRBV4-1,TRBJ1-1,CASKQGGHTEAFF
TRBV29-1,TRBJ2-3,CSGKEATDTQYF
TRBV6-1,TRBJ1-2,CASRGPRVSGYTF
TRBV24-1,TRBJ2-1,CATADRPYYSYNEQFF
TRBV20-1,TRBJ2-7,CSATEKLHEQYF
TRBV5-1,TRBJ2-1,CASSLVGGASNEQFF
TRBV12-3/TRBV12-4,TRBJ1-5,CASSRWTSVNQPQHF
TRBV12-3/TRBV12-4,TRBJ1-3,CASSFWGVATGNTIYF
TRBV29-1,TRBJ1-1,CSADRGLYTEAFF
TRBV20-1,TRBJ2-5,CSAGTGFGETQYF
TRBV11-2,TRBJ1-2,CASSLDPGLGYTF
TRBV3-1,TRBJ2-5,CASSQGATSGGHQETQYF
TRBV27,TRBJ2-5,CASSSSRGETQYF